This T cell receptor (beta chain) was sequenced in a study of T cell responses to AZD1222 COVID-19 vaccine. This CDR3 region has 14 residues. Trimming took off 7 bases at V and 2 bases at J, with 12 bases between the two ends. CDR1 is LNHDA and CDR2 is SQIVND in the germline V gene (reference sequence). TCRdb's table, derived via immunoSEQ multiplex PCR, lists solely in-frame clones and lacks some. The data hold 70,000 to 75,000 clones, with 87% observed a single time. Overall study results and limits: The donor group comprised mostly white British people and more females; the analysis possibly underestimated clonal diversity.

This clone is a singleton in its sample. Its antigen remains unidentified. The input for sequencing was peripheral blood, taken 28 days after the second AZD1222 dose. The sequence was obtained from an adult who received the AZD1222 COVID-19 vaccine. The chain joins TRBV19 to TRBJ1-3; D might be TRBD1 (5 bases). The CDR3 DNA follows: TGTGCCAGTAAGGAGACAGTTGCTGGAAACACCATATATTTT. Protein sequence: CASKETVAGNTIYF.